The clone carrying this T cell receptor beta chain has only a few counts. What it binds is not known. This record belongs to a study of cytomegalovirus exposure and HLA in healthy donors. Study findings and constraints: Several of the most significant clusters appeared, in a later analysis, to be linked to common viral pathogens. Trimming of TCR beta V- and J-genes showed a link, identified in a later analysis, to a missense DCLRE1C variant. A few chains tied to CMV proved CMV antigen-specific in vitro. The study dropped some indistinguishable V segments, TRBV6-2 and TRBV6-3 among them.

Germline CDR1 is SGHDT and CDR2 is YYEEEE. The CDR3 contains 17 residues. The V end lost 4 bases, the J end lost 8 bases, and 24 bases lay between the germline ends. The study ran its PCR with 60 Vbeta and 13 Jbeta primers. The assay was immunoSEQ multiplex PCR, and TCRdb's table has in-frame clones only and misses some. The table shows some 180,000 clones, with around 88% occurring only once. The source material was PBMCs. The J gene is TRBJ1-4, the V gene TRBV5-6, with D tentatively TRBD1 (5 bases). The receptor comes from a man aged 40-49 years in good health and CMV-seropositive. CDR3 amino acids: CASSLGPLGGAGEKLFF. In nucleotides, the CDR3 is TGTGCCAGCAGCCTTGGTCCTTTGGGAGGGGCAGGAGAAAAACTGTTTTTT.